This T cell receptor (beta chain) comes out of a study of T cells expressing NK-cell markers (dated by TCRdb to 2018 to 2020). Background for the entire study: Fewer than ten donors provided sorted CD3+CD56+NKG2C+, CD3+CD56+NKG2C- and CD3+CD56-NKG2C+ T-cell subsets, whose TCR beta-chain repertoires were profiled. Among the eight sequenced donors, seven were HCMV-seropositive and one was HCMV-seronegative. Randomly selected healthy volunteers, three men and five women, were used as the eight sequenced donors. Sequencing of the libraries produced 2 x 150 bp reads on Illumina HiSeq 2000/2500, MiSeq or NextSeq. What the research found in general, with its limitations: Whether the expanded NKG2C-expressing T cell clones were specific for HCMV antigens was left unclear. For several donors, the dominant CD3+CD56+NKG2C+ clonotypes were among the top 10 CD8+ clonotypes and accounted for roughly 1.0-8% of CD8+ T cells. Those dominant clonotypes were again the most abundant among CD3+CD56-NKG2C+ cells in several donors, at roughly 28.3-60.1%.

Sequencing was performed on an Illumina HiSeq 2000. TCR beta cDNA libraries were prepared using 5'RACE template switching, which introduced a universal primer site and unique molecular identifiers. cDNA synthesis was primed from the TCR beta constant segment, followed by two successive PCR amplification steps. The study's processing was this. Reads were demultiplexed and grouped by UMI with MIGEC, and clonotypes were assembled and quantified with MiTCR. To remove erroneous sequences, TCR cDNA sequences were retained only when supported by two or more reads. The tcR package was used for downstream repertoire analysis, and clonotypes were matched across fractions by CDR3 nucleotide sequence plus V segment. VDJmatch was used to annotate antigen specificity against VDJdb, with one amino acid substitution in CDR3 permitted. TCRdb reprocessed the reads and assigns one entry to each CDR3 protein sequence, leaving out DNA. The V and J calls here are based on TCRdb, not the publication. Per the sample table, the count is 130,000 to 150,000 distinct CDR3 sequences. The ten largest make up roughly an eighth of the sample.

Reading the germline V gene gives CDR1 SGDLS and CDR2 YYNGEE. The CDR3 contains 15 residues, cysteine and phenylalanine counted. DNA is not on record. Turning to this clonotype: The antigen this receptor binds is unknown.

HCMV serostatus was determined by detecting HCMV-specific IgG in serum with a commercial ELISA kit. Peripheral blood mononuclear cells were isolated from blood by Ficoll density gradient centrifugation. This clonotype originated in a man between 18 and 35 years old in good health. Donor details come from another sample of the same person, matched by shared clones. Sequenced material: blood T cells: a sorted CD56 or NKG2C T cell subset, CD4+ or CD8+ T cells, or bulk PBMC T cells (not recorded which). Here the chain combines TRBV9 and TRBJ1-3. The CDR3 loop reads CASSLEGMAGNTIYF.